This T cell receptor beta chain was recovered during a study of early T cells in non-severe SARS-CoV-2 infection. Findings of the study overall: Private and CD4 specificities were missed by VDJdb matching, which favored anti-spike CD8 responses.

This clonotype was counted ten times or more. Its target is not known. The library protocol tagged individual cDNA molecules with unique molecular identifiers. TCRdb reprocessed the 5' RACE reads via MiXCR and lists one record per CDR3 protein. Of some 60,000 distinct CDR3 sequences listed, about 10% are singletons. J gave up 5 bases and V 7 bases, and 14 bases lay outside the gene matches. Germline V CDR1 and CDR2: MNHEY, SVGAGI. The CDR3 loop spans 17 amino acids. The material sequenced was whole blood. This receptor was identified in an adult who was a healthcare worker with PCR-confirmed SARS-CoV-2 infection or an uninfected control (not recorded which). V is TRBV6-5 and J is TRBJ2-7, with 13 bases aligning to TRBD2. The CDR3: CASTRLAGGPIGNEQYF. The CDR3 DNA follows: TGTGCCAGCACCAGACTAGCGGGAGGCCCCATAGGGAACGAGCAGTACTTC.